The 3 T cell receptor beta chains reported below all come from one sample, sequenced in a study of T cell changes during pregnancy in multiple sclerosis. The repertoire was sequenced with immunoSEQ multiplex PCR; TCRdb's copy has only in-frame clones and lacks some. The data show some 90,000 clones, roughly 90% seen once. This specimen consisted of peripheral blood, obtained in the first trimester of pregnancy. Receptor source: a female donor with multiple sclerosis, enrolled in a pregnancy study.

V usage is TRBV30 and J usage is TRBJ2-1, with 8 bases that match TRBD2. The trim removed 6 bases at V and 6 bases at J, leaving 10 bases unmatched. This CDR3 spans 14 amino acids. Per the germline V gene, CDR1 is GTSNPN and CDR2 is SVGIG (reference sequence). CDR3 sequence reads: CACTLELAANEQFF. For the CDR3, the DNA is TGTGCCTGTACCCTAGAACTAGCGGCCAATGAGCAGTTCTTC.

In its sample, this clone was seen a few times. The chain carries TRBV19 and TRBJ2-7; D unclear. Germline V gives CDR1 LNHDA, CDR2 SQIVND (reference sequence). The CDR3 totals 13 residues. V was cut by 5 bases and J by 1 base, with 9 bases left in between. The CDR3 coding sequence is TGTGCCAGTAGTCTCTCCCGGTCCTACGAGCAGTACTTC. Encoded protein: CASSLSRSYEQYF. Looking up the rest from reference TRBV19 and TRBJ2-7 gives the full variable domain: DGGITQSPKYLFRKEGQNVTLSCEQNLNHDAMYWYRQDPGQGLRLIYYSQIVNDFQKGDIAEGYSVSREKKESFPLTVTSAQKNPTAFYLCASSLSRSYEQYFGPGTRLTVT.

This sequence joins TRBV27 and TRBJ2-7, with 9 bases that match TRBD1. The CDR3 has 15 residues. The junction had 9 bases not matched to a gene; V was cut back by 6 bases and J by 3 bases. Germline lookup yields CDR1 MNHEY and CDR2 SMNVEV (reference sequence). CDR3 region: CASSPTGGEVYEQYF. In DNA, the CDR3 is TGTGCCAGCAGCCCAACAGGGGGCGAGGTCTACGAGCAGTACTTC.